This TCR beta chain came from a study of blood T cell repertoires in COVID-19. TCRdb's copy holds only in-frame clones and misses some; the assay was immunoSEQ multiplex PCR. This table holds hundreds of thousands of clones, around nine tenths found once. Germline V gene lookup returns CDR1 SQVTM and CDR2 ANQGSEA. J was trimmed by 5 bases and V by 6 bases; bases with no gene match: 11. This CDR3 has 15 amino acids. This receptor was taken from a woman in her 70s with COVID-19, enrolled during active disease. The sequenced material came from peripheral blood. The chain carries TRBV29-1 and TRBJ2-3, with TRBD2 matching 10 bases. CDR3 nucleotide sequence: TGCAGCGTCATCTTAGCGGGGGGCAGAAGAGATACGCAGTATTTT. Translated: CSVILAGGRRDTQYF.